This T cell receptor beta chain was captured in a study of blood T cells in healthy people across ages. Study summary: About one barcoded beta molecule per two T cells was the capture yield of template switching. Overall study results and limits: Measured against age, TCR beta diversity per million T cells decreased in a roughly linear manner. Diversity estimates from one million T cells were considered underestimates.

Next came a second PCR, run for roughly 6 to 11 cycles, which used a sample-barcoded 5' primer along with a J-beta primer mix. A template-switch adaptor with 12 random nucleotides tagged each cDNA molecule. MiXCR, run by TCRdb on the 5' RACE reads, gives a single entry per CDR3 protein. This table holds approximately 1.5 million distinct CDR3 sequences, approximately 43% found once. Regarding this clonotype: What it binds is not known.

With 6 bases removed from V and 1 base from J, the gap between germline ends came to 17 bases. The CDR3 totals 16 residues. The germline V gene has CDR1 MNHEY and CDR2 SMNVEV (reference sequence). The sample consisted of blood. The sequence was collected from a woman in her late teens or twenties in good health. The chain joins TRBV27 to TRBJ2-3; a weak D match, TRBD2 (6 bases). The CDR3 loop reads CASSPRTNPRTDTQYF. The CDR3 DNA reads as TGTGCCAGCAGCCCTAGGACTAACCCCCGCACAGATACGCAGTATTTT.